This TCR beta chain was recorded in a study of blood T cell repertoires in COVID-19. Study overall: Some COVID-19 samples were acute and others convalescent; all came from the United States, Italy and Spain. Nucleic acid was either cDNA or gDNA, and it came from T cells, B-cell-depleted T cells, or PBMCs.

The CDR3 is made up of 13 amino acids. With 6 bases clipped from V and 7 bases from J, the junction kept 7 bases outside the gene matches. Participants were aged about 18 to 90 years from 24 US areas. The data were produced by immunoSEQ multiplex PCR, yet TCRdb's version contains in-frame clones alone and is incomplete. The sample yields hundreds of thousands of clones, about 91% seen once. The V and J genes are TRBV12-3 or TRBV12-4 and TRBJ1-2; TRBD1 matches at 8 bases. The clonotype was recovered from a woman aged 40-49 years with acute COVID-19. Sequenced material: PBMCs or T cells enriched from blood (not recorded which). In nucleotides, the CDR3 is TGTGCCAGCAGCCCGTCAGGGGGCGGTGGCTACACCTTC. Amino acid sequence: CASSPSGGGGYTF.